This T cell receptor (beta chain) was sequenced in a study of blood T cell repertoires in COVID-19. About the study: Acute and convalescent COVID-19 samples came from the United States, Italy and Spain.

The authors' processing: Estimation of nucleated cell counts was performed using reference gene primer amplification. Data came from immunoSEQ multiplex PCR; TCRdb stores just in-frame clones and leaves some out. V, J and clone size derive from that table, while D and trimming were established from the DNA sequence. The table lists under 140,000 clones, around four fifths of them singletons. CDR3 length equals 16 residues. The germline gives CDR1 LGHNT, CDR2 FRNRAP. Between the trimmed V and J ends, which lost 0 bases and 3 bases, there was a span of 14 bases. Sequences were obtained from peripheral blood. The receptor's source is a woman aged 55 to 70 with acute or convalescent COVID-19. V and J are TRBV12-5 and TRBJ1-1; tentatively, D is TRBD1 (6 bases). Here the CDR3 DNA reads TGTGCTAGTGGTTTGGTACGGGGGGCCATGGACACTGAAGCTTTCTTT. Amino acids: CASGLVRGAMDTEAFF.